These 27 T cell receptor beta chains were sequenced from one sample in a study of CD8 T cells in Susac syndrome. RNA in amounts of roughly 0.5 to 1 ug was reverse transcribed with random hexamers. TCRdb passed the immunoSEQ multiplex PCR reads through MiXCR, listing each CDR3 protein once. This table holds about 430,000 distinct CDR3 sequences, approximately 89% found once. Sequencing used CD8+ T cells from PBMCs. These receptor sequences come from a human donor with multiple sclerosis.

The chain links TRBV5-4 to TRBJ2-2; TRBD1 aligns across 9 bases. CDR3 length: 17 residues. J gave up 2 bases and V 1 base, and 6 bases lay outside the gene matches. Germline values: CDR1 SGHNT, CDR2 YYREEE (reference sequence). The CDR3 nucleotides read TGTGCCAGCAGCTTGTACTACAGGGGGCGTAACACCGGGGAGCTGTTTTTT. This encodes CASSLYYRGRNTGELFF.

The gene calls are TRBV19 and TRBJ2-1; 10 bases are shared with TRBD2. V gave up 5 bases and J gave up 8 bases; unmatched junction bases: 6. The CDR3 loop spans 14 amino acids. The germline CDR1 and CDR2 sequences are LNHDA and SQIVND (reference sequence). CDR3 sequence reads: CASSLASGSHEQFF. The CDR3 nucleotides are TGTGCCAGTAGTCTGGCTAGCGGGAGCCATGAGCAGTTCTTC.

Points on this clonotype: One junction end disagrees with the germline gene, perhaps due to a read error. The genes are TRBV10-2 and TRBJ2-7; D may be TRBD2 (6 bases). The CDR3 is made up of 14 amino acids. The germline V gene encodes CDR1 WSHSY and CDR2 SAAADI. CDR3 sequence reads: CASSAGGDAYEQYF. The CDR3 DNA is TGTGCCAGCAGTGCGGGCGGGGACGCCTACGAGCAGTACTTC.

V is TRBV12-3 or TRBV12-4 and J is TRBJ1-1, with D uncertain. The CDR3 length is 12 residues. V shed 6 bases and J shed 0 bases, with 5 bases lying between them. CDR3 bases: TGTGCCAGCAGGCACATGAACACTGAAGCTTTCTTT. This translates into CASRHMNTEAFF.

The DNA of the CDR3 is TGTGCCTGGAGTACGGGACAGGGTTATGAAAAACTGTTTTTT. This translates into CAWSTGQGYEKLFF. The chain joins TRBV30 to TRBJ1-4; 9 nucleotides line up with TRBD1. Looked up from germline, CDR1 is GTSNPN and CDR2 is SVGIG (reference sequence). The CDR3 contains 14 residues. The ends lost 2 bases at V and 6 bases at J; junction bases unmatched: 4.

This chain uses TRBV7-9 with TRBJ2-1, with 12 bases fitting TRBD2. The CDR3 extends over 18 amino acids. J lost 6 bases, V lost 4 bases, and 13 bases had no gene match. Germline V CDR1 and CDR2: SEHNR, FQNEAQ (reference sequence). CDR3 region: CASSSRTSGKGVFNEQFF. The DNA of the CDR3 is TGTGCCAGCAGCTCCCGGACTAGCGGGAAGGGGGTTTTCAATGAGCAGTTCTTC.

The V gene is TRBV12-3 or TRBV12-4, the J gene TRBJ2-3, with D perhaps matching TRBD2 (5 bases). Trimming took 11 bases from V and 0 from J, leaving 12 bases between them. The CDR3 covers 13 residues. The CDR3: CACGAASTDTQYF. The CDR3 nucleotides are TGTGCCTGCGGAGCGGCAAGCACAGATACGCAGTATTTT.

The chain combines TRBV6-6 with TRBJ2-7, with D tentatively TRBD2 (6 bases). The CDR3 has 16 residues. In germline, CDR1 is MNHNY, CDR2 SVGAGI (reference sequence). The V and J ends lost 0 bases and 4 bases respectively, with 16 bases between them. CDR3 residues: CASSYSPRERVYEQYF. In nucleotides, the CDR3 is TGTGCCAGCAGTTACTCCCCCCGGGAGAGAGTATACGAGCAGTACTTC.

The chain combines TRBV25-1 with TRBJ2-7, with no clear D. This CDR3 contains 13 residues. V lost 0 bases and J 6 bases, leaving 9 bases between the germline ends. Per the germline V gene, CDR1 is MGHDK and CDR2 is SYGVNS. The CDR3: CASSEYPAFEQYF. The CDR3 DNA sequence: TGTGCCAGCAGTGAATATCCGGCCTTCGAGCAGTACTTC.

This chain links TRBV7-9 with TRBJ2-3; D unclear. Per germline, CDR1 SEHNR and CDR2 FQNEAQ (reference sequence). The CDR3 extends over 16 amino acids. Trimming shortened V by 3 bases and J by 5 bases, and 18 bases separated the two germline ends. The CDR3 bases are TGTGCCAGCAGCTTGGCAGAAGACACCTACATAGATACGCAGTATTTT. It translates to CASSLAEDTYIDTQYF.

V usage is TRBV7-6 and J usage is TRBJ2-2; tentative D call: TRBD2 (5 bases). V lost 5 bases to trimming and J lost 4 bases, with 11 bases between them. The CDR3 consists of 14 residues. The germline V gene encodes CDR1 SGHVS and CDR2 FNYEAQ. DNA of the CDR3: TGTGCCAGCAGCCCCAGCGAGGGCACCGGGGAGCTGTTTTTT. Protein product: CASSPSEGTGELFF.

CDR3 nucleotide sequence: TGTGCCTGGAGTGGGGCGGGATTCTCCTACGAGCAGTACTTC. It yields the protein CAWSGAGFSYEQYF. This rearrangement joins TRBV30 to TRBJ2-7; D may be TRBD2 (6 bases). CDR3 length: 14 amino acids. The germline V gene encodes CDR1 GTSNPN and CDR2 SVGIG (reference sequence). Trimming took 1 base from V and 0 from J, leaving 10 bases between them.

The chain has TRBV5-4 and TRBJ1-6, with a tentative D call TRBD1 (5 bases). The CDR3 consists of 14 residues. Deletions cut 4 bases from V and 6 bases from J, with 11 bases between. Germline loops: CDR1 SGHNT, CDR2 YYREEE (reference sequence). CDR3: CASSSRDPNSPLHF. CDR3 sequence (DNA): TGTGCCAGCAGCAGCCGGGACCCTAATTCACCCCTCCACTTT.

CDR3 amino acids: CASSEGTFVWAEAFF. The CDR3 bases are TGTGCCAGCAGTGAAGGTACCTTTGTTTGGGCTGAAGCTTTCTTT. The rearrangement uses TRBV6-1 and TRBJ1-1; D uncertain. V was pared by 1 base and J by 6 bases, with 15 bases between. CDR1 and CDR2 (germline): MNHNS, SASEGT. This CDR3 spans 15 amino acids.

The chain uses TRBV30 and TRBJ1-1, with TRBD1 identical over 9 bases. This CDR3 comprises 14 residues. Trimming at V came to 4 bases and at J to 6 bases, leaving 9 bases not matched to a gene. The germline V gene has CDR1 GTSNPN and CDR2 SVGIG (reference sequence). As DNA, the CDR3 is TGTGCCTGGAACCCCGGGACAGGGTCCTCTGAAGCTTTCTTT. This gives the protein CAWNPGTGSSEAFF.

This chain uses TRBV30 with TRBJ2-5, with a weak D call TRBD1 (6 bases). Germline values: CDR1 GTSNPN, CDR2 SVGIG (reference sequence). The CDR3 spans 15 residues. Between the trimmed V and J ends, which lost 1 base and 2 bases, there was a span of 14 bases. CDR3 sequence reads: CAWSEPRQVQETQYF. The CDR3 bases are TGTGCCTGGAGTGAGCCGAGACAGGTACAAGAGACCCAGTACTTC.

The chain's CDR3 is CASSQPRTSDYGYTF. The CDR3 bases are TGCGCCAGCAGTCAACCCCGGACATCGGACTATGGCTACACCTTC. The rearrangement joins TRBV23-1 to TRBJ1-2; the D gene is possibly TRBD1 (5 bases). TRBV23-1 is an open reading frame, and its role is uncertain. CDR3 length: 15 amino acids. V gave up 2 bases and J gave up 3 bases, with 13 bases separating them.

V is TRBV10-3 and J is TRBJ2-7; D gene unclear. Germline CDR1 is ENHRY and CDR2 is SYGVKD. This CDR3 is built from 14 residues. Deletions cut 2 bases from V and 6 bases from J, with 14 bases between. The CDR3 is CAISEGVPSREQYF. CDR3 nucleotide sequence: TGTGCCATCAGTGAGGGGGTCCCATCCCGCGAGCAGTACTTC.

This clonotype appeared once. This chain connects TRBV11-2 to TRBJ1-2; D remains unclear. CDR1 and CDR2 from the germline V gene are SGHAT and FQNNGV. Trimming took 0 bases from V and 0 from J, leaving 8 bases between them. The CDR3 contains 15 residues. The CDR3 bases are TGTGCCAGCAGCTTAGATCTCTACCCTAACTATGGCTACACCTTC. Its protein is CASSLDLYPNYGYTF.

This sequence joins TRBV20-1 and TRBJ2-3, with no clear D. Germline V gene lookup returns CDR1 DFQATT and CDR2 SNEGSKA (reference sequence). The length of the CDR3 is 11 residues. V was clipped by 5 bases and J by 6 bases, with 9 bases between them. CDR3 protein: CSAPWVDTQYF. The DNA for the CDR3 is TGCAGTGCTCCCTGGGTCGATACGCAGTATTTT.

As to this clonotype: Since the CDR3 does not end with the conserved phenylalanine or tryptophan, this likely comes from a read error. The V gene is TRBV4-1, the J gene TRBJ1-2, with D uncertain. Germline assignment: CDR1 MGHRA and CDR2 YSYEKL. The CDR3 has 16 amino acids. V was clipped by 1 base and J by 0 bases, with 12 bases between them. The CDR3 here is CASSQVPREANYGYTL. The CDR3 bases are TGCGCCAGCAGCCAAGTGCCCCGGGAAGCTAACTATGGCTACACCCTC.

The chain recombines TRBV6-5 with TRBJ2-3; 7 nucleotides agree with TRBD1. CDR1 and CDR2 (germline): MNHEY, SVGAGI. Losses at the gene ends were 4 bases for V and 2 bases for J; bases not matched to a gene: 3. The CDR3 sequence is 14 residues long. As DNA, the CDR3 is TGTGCCAGCAGTTGGGACAGTGACACAGATACGCAGTATTTT. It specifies CASSWDSDTDTQYF.

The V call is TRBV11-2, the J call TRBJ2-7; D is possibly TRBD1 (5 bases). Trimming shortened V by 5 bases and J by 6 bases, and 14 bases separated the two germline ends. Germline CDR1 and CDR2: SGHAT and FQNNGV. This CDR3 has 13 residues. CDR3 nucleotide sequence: TGTGCCAGCAGCATAGCCTCAGGGATCGAGCAGTACTTC. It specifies CASSIASGIEQYF.

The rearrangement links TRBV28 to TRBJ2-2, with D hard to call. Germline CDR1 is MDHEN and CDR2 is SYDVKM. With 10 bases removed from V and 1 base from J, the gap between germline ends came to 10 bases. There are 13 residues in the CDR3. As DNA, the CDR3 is TGTGCCACCCGAGCCCAGAACACCGGGGAGCTGTTTTTT. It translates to CATRAQNTGELFF. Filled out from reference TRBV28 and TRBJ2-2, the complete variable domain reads DVKVTQSSRYLVKRTGEKVFLECVQDMDHENMFWYRQDPGLGLRLIYFSYDVKMKEKGDIPEGYSVSREKKERFSLILESASTNQTSMYLCATRAQNTGELFFGEGSRLTVL.

CDR3 in amino acids: CASSPKFGTGDVGTEAFF. The CDR3 DNA sequence: TGCGCCAGCAGCCCAAAGTTTGGGACAGGGGATGTTGGCACTGAAGCTTTCTTT. This sequence joins TRBV4-1 and TRBJ1-1; TRBD1 matches 10 bases. Trimming cost V 4 bases and J 4 bases; bases outside gene matches: 15. This CDR3 region has 18 residues. Per the germline V gene, CDR1 is MGHRA and CDR2 is YSYEKL.

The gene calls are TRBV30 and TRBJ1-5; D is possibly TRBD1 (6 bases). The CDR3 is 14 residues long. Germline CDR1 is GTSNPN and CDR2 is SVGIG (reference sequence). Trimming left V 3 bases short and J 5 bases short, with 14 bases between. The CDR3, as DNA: TGTGCCTGGAGCGTAGGGGGGGCCCATCAGCCCCAGCATTTT. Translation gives CAWSVGGAHQPQHF.

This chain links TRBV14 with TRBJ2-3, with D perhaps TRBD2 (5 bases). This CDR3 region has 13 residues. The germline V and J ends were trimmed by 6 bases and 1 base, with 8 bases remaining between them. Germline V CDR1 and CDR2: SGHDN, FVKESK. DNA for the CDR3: TGTGCCAGCAGAGATAGCGGCACAGATACGCAGTATTTT. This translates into CASRDSGTDTQYF. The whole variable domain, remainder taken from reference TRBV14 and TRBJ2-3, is EAGVTQFPSHSVIEKGQTVTLRCDPISGHDNLYWYRRVMGKEIKFLLHFVKESKQDESGMPNNRFLAERTGGTYSTLKVQPAELEDSGVYFCASRDSGTDTQYFGPGTRLTVL.